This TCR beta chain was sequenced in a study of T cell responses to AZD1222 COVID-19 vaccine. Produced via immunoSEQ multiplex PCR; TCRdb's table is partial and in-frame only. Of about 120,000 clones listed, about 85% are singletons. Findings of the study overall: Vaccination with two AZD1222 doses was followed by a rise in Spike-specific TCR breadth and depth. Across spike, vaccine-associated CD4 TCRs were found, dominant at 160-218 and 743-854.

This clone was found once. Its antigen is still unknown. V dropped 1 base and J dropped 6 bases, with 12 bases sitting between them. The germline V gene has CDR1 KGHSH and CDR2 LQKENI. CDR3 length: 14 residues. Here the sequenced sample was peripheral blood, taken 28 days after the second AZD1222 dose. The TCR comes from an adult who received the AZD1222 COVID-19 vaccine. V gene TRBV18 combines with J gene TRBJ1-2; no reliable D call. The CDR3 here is CASSPQGSPDGYTF. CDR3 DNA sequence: TGTGCCAGCTCACCACAAGGGTCCCCCGATGGCTACACCTTC.